This TCR beta chain comes out of a study of blood T cell repertoires in COVID-19. Study background: Donors in the United States, Italy and Spain gave samples during acute or convalescent COVID-19.

Per germline, CDR1 SGHRS and CDR2 YFSETQ. The CDR3 spans 14 residues. Trimming stripped 2 bases from V and 2 bases from J, with 11 bases between. Generated by immunoSEQ multiplex PCR, the TCRdb table keeps only in-frame clones and is missing some. The data show just under 40,000 clones, approximately 93% seen once. V gene TRBV5-1 combines with J gene TRBJ2-7; D perhaps matches TRBD1 (5 bases). The receptor was derived from a human donor with active COVID-19. The donor label of this sample is uncertain. Sample: peripheral blood. The CDR3 region is CASSLRGVPYEQYF. Written as DNA, the CDR3 is TGCGCCAGCAGCTTAAGGGGCGTCCCCTACGAGCAGTACTTC.